This TCR beta chain was identified during a study of blood T cell repertoires in COVID-19. Whole-study context: Donors in the United States, Italy and Spain gave samples during acute or convalescent COVID-19. PBMCs, B-cell-depleted T cells, or T cells provided the cDNA or gDNA that made up the material.

Original handling: Estimates of nucleated cell counts were drawn from the amplification of reference gene primers. Only in-frame clones appear in the TCRdb table, and some are missing; sequencing was by immunoSEQ multiplex PCR. V, J and clone size are taken as reported in that table, and D and trimming were inferred from the DNA itself. This sample has about 260,000 clones, with more than 75% found just once. This CDR3 contains 12 residues. Between the trimmed V and J ends, which lost 2 bases and 13 bases, there was a span of 14 bases. This clonotype originated in a man aged 35 to 55 with active or convalescent COVID-19. The rearrangement uses TRBV12-3 or TRBV12-4 and TRBJ1-1; D gene uncertain. The source material was peripheral blood. The CDR3 coding sequence is TGTGCCAGCAGTTTACCCTTTGACGAGGGTTTCTTT. Protein sequence: CASSLPFDEGFF.